This entry lists 2 T cell receptor beta chains sequenced from one sample in a study of blood T cells in healthy people across ages. The authors ran a second PCR of roughly 6 to 12 cycles using a sample-barcoded 5' primer and a J-beta primer mix. A single record per CDR3 protein comes from TCRdb applying MiXCR to the 5' RACE reads. The data show 850,000 to 1,000,000 distinct CDR3 sequences, roughly 52% seen once. Material for sequencing was blood. Receptor source: a man between 25 and 39 years old in good health.

This clonotype was seen a handful of times. The CDR3 DNA reads as TGTGCCAGCAGTGAAGCCCGCGCGGCAAATTCACCCCTCCACTTT. It yields the protein CASSEARAANSPLHF. The chain has TRBV6-1 and TRBJ1-6, with unresolved D. Trimming took off 0 bases at V and 7 bases at J, with 10 bases between the two ends. CDR1 and CDR2 (germline): MNHNS, SASEGT. The length of the CDR3 is 15 residues.

The chain recombines TRBV20-1 with TRBJ2-3; no clear D. The CDR3 has 14 residues. With 3 bases removed from V and 3 bases from J, the gap between germline ends came to 13 bases. The germline CDR1 and CDR2 sequences are DFQATT and SNEGSKA (reference sequence). CDR3 coding DNA: TGCAGTGCTAGTGCTGGGCGGTGGACAGATACGCAGTATTTT. Its translation: CSASAGRWTDTQYF.